This record covers a single TCR beta chain. The J segment lost 5 bases and the V segment lost 2 bases, leaving 4 bases of the junction unmatched. The germline gives CDR1 ENHRY, CDR2 SYGVKD. The CDR3 runs to 15 residues. RNA transcripts gave rise to amplified TCR beta CDR3 regions. Using the HTBI primer set, a first-round RT-PCR was run on the TCR CDR3. TCRdb reprocessed the multiplex PCR reads via MiXCR and lists one record per CDR3 protein. Of about 290,000 distinct CDR3 sequences in the sample, over 15% are singletons; the top ten hold around 58%. The sample belongs to a study of T cells in Graves' hyperthyroidism and ophthalmopathy.

The chain joins TRBV10-3 to TRBJ1-5, with 9 bases lining up with TRBD1. The TCR sequence derives from a woman aged 60-75 years with Graves' ophthalmopathy. The sample consisted of blood. This chain's CDR3 is CAISERTGVDQPQHF. Here the CDR3 DNA reads TGTGCCATCAGTGAGCGGACAGGGGTCGATCAGCCCCAGCATTTT.